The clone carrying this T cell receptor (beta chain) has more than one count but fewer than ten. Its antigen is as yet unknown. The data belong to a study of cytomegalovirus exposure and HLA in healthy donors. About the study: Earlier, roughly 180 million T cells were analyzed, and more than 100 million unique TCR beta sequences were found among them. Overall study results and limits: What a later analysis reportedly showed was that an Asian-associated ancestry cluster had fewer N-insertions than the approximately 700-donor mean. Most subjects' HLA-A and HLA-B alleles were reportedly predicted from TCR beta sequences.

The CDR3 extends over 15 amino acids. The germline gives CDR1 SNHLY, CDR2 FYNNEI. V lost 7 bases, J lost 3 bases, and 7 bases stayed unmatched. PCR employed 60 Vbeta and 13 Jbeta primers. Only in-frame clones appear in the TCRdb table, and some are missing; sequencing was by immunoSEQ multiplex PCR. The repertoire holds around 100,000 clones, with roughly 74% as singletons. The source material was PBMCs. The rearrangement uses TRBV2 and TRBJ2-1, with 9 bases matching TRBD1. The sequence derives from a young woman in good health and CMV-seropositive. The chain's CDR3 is CASKPGQGSYNEQFF. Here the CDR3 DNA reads TGTGCCAGCAAGCCGGGACAGGGAAGCTACAATGAGCAGTTCTTC.